Following are 32 T cell receptor beta chains from one sample sequenced in a study of T cell responses to AZD1222 COVID-19 vaccine (dated by TCRdb to the early 2020s). The time point label here, explained by the study, means: baseline before first vaccination. Library preparation was by the immunoSEQ multiplex PCR assay. TCRdb mirrors the immuneACCESS table, restricted to in-frame sequences. Some clones are absent from its copies; in checked studies, under half trace to an unresolved V gene, and the reason for the others is unknown. The table for this sample lists about 140,000 clones; 89% of them were counted only once. The ten largest make up about 3% of the sample. Material: peripheral blood, obtained on day 0 of AZD1222 vaccination. The receptors were sampled from an adult in good health.

By frequency in the sample, this clone is medium-sized. This chain joins TRBV7-9 and TRBJ2-5; 10 bases fit TRBD2. The ends lost 3 bases at V and 5 bases at J; junction bases unmatched: 9. CDR1 is SEHNR and CDR2 is FQNEAQ in the germline V gene (reference sequence). CDR3 length equals 16 residues. DNA for the CDR3: TGTGCCAGCAGCTTTTTGTCTAGCGGGGGCCTTGAGACCCAGTACTTC. Protein sequence: CASSFLSSGGLETQYF. Supplemented by reference TRBV7-9 and TRBJ2-5, the full variable domain reads DTGVSQNPRHKITKRGQNVTFRCDPISEHNRLYWYRQTLGQGPEFLTYFQNEAQLEKSRLLSDRFSAERPKGSFSTLEIQRTEQGDSAMYLCASSFLSSGGLETQYFGPGTRLLVL.

V is TRBV3-1 (or the pseudogene TRBV3-2) and J is TRBJ2-2; D is undetermined. This CDR3 has 17 residues. The germline gives CDR1 LGHDT, CDR2 YNNKEL (reference sequence). Trimming took off 0 bases at V and 6 bases at J, with 17 bases between the two ends. The CDR3 is CASSQDWLGGRAGELFF. The DNA of the CDR3 is TGTGCCAGCAGCCAAGATTGGTTGGGCGGCCGAGCCGGGGAGCTGTTTTTT.

This CDR3 reads CASKKGPTEAFF. The CDR3 coding sequence is TGTGCCAGCAAAAAGGGGCCCACTGAAGCTTTCTTT. The chain joins TRBV2 to TRBJ1-1, with D perhaps matching TRBD1 (5 bases). Per the germline V gene, CDR1 is SNHLY and CDR2 is FYNNEI. This CDR3 is built from 12 residues. Trimming pared 7 bases from V and 4 bases from J, leaving 10 bases between.

The rearrangement joins TRBV19 to TRBJ2-7, with 12 bases identical to TRBD2. V was clipped by 3 bases and J by 2 bases; unmatched bases: 11. The germline CDR1 and CDR2 sequences are LNHDA and SQIVND (reference sequence). The CDR3 extends over 18 amino acids. DNA of the CDR3: TGTGCCAGTAGTATCACAAGCCGAACTAGCGGGGGGACCTACGAGCAGTACTTC. As protein: CASSITSRTSGGTYEQYF.

The chain uses TRBV2 and TRBJ2-5; D may be TRBD2 (6 bases). Germline CDR1 SNHLY, CDR2 FYNNEI. V was clipped by 4 bases and J by 0 bases, with 6 bases between them. The CDR3 runs 13 residues. As DNA, the CDR3 is TGTGCCAGCAGTGGGACTAACCAAGAGACCCAGTACTTC. It specifies CASSGTNQETQYF.

The rearrangement joins TRBV27 to TRBJ1-3; unclear D gene. Trimming pared 0 bases from V and 4 bases from J, leaving 10 bases between. CDR3 length: 15 amino acids. Germline V gene data show CDR1 as MNHEY and CDR2 as SMNVEV (reference sequence). CDR3 sequence: CASSLSGGRGNTIYF. CDR3 nucleotide sequence: TGTGCCAGCAGTTTATCGGGAGGGCGCGGAAACACCATATATTTT.

The chain employs TRBV2 and TRBJ1-4; no reliable D call. From germline, CDR1 is SNHLY and CDR2 FYNNEI. The CDR3 contains 11 residues. V shed 4 bases and J shed 7 bases, with 4 bases lying between them. The chain's CDR3 is CASSGSEKLFF. DNA of the CDR3: TGTGCCAGCAGTGGGAGTGAAAAACTGTTTTTT. The full variable domain, rest sourced from reference TRBV2 and TRBJ1-4, is EPEVTQTPSHQVTQMGQEVILRCVPISNHLYFYWYRQILGQKVEFLVSFYNNEISEKSEIFDDQFSVERPDGSNFTLKIRSTKLEDSAMYFCASSGSEKLFFGSGTQLSVL.

The genes are TRBV5-1 and TRBJ2-5; TRBD2 matches at 15 bases. The V and J ends lost 5 bases and 2 bases, in that order; junction bases with no gene match: 16. The CDR3 contains 20 residues. The germline V gene has CDR1 SGHRS and CDR2 YFSETQ. The CDR3 sequence: CASRPQPGLAGGHLQETQYF. CDR3 sequence (DNA): TGCGCCAGCAGACCCCAGCCGGGACTAGCGGGAGGACACCTACAAGAGACCCAGTACTTC.

The chain carries TRBV11-2 and TRBJ1-1; D is unresolved. Trimming removed 1 base from V and 1 base from J, with 4 bases in between. CDR1 SGHAT and CDR2 FQNNGV come from the germline V gene. CDR3 length: 13 residues. CDR3 in DNA: TGTGCCAGCAGCTTAGTTAGGAACACTGAAGCTTTCTTT. The encoded protein is CASSLVRNTEAFF.

CDR3 protein: CASSSWEPNTEAFF. Here the CDR3 DNA reads TGTGCCAGTAGTAGTTGGGAACCGAACACTGAAGCTTTCTTT. The rearrangement joins TRBV19 to TRBJ1-1, with D unresolved. Trimming shortened V by 4 bases and J by 1 base, and 10 bases separated the two germline ends. Germline lookup yields CDR1 LNHDA and CDR2 SQIVND (reference sequence). The CDR3 is made up of 14 amino acids.

The chain is built from TRBV5-1 and TRBJ2-7, with a tentative D call TRBD2 (6 bases). Germline CDR1 reads SGHRS; CDR2 reads YFSETQ. The CDR3 covers 13 residues. Trimming stripped 0 bases from V and 7 bases from J, with 11 bases between. CDR3 sequence: CASSLGWDWEQYF. CDR3 in DNA: TGCGCCAGCAGCTTGGGTTGGGACTGGGAGCAGTACTTC. The full variable domain, rest sourced from reference TRBV5-1 and TRBJ2-7, is KAGVTQTPRYLIKTRGQQVTLSCSPISGHRSVSWYQQTPGQGLQFLFEYFSETQRNKGNFPGRFSGRQFSNSRSEMNVSTLELGDSALYLCASSLGWDWEQYFGPGTRLTVT.

The chain joins TRBV5-3 to TRBJ2-2, with TRBD1 as a possible D gene (6 bases). TRBV5-3 is an ORF for which the function is uncertain. The ends were cut back, 4 bases at V and 4 bases at J, with 14 bases in the middle. The CDR3 covers 15 residues. The chain's CDR3 is CARSEGDGVTGELFF. The CDR3 DNA sequence: TGTGCCAGAAGCGAGGGGGACGGAGTCACCGGGGAGCTGTTTTTT.

The rearrangement uses TRBV9 and TRBJ1-4; D may be TRBD1 (6 bases). CDR3 size: 16 residues. Germline V lookup: CDR1 SGDLS, CDR2 YYNGEE. With 4 bases removed from V and 0 bases from J, the gap between germline ends came to 13 bases. The DNA for the CDR3 is TGTGCCAGCAGCCAGGGGAGGTATGCAACTAATGAAAAACTGTTTTTT. Residues: CASSQGRYATNEKLFF.

This chain joins TRBV5-5 and TRBJ2-7; perhaps TRBD2 as D (7 bases). CDR3 size: 14 residues. V was shortened by 2 bases and J by 4 bases, with 13 bases between the two germline ends. CDR1 is SGHKS and CDR2 is YYEKEE in the germline V gene (reference sequence). For the CDR3, the DNA is TGTGCCAGCAGCTTAGAGGGGGGGTTATACGAGCAGTACTTC. As protein: CASSLEGGLYEQYF.

This clone was seen a single time. The V call is TRBV28, the J call TRBJ1-2, with 10 bases matching TRBD1. The germline CDR1 and CDR2 sequences are MDHEN and SYDVKM. The CDR3 is 13 residues long. The V gene end was trimmed by 6 bases and the J gene end by 6 bases; junction bases not matched to a gene: 4. CDR3 residues: CASRKTGGHGYTF. CDR3 bases: TGTGCCAGCAGAAAGACAGGGGGCCATGGCTACACCTTC.

The chain links TRBV7-3 to TRBJ2-1, with D unclear. V was cut by 5 bases and J by 5 bases, with 13 bases left in between. The CDR3 consists of 14 residues. Germline CDR1 SGHTA, CDR2 FQGTGA. The CDR3 loop is CASSPPGSNNEQFF. The DNA of the CDR3 is TGTGCCAGCAGCCCCCCCGGCAGTAACAATGAGCAGTTCTTC. The complete variable domain, with remaining parts taken from reference TRBV7-3 and TRBJ2-1, reads GAGVSQTPSNKVTEKGKYVELRCDPISGHTALYWYRQSLGQGPEFLIYFQGTGAADDSGLPNDRFFAVRPEGSVSTLKIQRTERGDSAVYLCASSPPGSNNEQFFGPGTRLTVL.

The CDR3 region is CASSLAGGSEQPQHF. DNA of the CDR3: TGTGCCAGCAGCTTAGCCGGGGGCAGTGAGCAGCCCCAGCATTTT. This chain connects TRBV7-9 to TRBJ1-5; possible D gene TRBD1, 6 bases. Germline-derived CDR1 and CDR2 are SEHNR and FQNEAQ (reference sequence). V lost 0 bases and J lost 7, with 13 bases in between. The CDR3 totals 15 residues.

The chain uses TRBV2 and TRBJ2-1; D not resolved. The CDR3 consists of 13 residues. CDR1 is SNHLY and CDR2 is FYNNEI in the germline V gene. Trimming cost V 3 bases and J 2 bases, with 5 bases left between them. The CDR3 protein is CASSDSAYNEQFF. The CDR3, as DNA: TGTGCCAGCAGTGATTCGGCCTACAATGAGCAGTTCTTC.

V gene TRBV28 combines with J gene TRBJ2-7; the D call may be TRBD1 or TRBD2 (5 bases each). The CDR3 runs 12 residues. V was clipped by 4 bases and J by 7 bases, with 11 bases between them. Germline V gives CDR1 MDHEN, CDR2 SYDVKM. CDR3 nucleotide sequence: TGTGCCAGCAGTTGGGACGTTTTTGAGCAGTACTTC. Amino acid sequence: CASSWDVFEQYF. Looking up the rest from reference TRBV28 and TRBJ2-7 gives the full variable domain: DVKVTQSSRYLVKRTGEKVFLECVQDMDHENMFWYRQDPGLGLRLIYFSYDVKMKEKGDIPEGYSVSREKKERFSLILESASTNQTSMYLCASSWDVFEQYFGPGTRLTVT.

V is TRBV29-1 and J is TRBJ1-3, with D perhaps matching TRBD1 (6 bases). With 7 bases removed from V and 0 bases from J, the gap between germline ends came to 13 bases. From germline, CDR1 is SQVTM and CDR2 ANQGSEA. The CDR3 consists of 14 residues. For the CDR3, the DNA is TGCAGCGCGAATTTGGACAGCTCTGGAAACACCATATATTTT. It yields the protein CSANLDSSGNTIYF.

This clone was picked up a small number of times. The chain couples TRBV4-2 to TRBJ2-2, with D unresolved. Trimming cost V 3 bases and J 4 bases, with 3 bases left between them. Germline-derived CDR1 and CDR2 are LGHNA and YNFKEQ. The CDR3 is 12 amino acids. The CDR3 coding sequence is TGTGCCAGCAGCCAGGGCACCGGGGAGCTGTTTTTT. It codes for CASSQGTGELFF.

A single count supports this clone. The chain recombines TRBV11-3 with TRBJ2-2, with a weak D call TRBD2 (5 bases). Looked up from germline, CDR1 is SGHNT and CDR2 is YENEEA. Deletions cut 1 base from V and 1 base from J, with 10 bases between. The CDR3 loop spans 16 amino acids. The CDR3 DNA follows: TGTGCCAGCAGCTTAGCGGACTGGAAGAACACCGGGGAGCTGTTTTTT. Amino acids: CASSLADWKNTGELFF.

The CDR3 sequence is CASSLDGPNTEAFF. The CDR3 DNA reads TGCGCCAGCAGCTTGGACGGTCCGAACACTGAAGCTTTCTTT. This chain connects TRBV5-1 to TRBJ1-1; D unclear. In germline, CDR1 is SGHRS, CDR2 YFSETQ. Trimming cost V 0 bases and J 1 base, with 7 bases left between them. The CDR3 extends over 14 amino acids.

CDR3 sequence reads: CASSPGTGRNQPQHF. The CDR3 nucleotides are TGTGCCAGCAGCCCCGGGACAGGTCGAAATCAGCCCCAGCATTTT. J is TRBJ1-5 and V is TRBV11-2, with 8 nucleotides matching TRBD1. This CDR3 spans 15 amino acids. J gave up 4 bases and V 5 bases, and 7 bases lay outside the gene matches. CDR1 and CDR2 from the germline V gene are SGHAT and FQNNGV.

The rearrangement joins TRBV6-5 to TRBJ2-5; tentatively, D is TRBD2 (6 bases). The CDR3 runs to 15 residues. Trimming removed 4 bases from V and 4 bases from J, with 16 bases in between. Germline V gene data show CDR1 as MNHEY and CDR2 as SVGAGI. The CDR3 is CASSSWGSGGETQYF. As DNA, the CDR3 is TGTGCCAGCAGTTCCTGGGGTAGCGGAGGAGAGACCCAGTACTTC.

V usage is TRBV28 and J usage is TRBJ1-1, with a weak D call TRBD1 (6 bases). Trimming shortened V by 6 bases and J by 5 bases, and 10 bases separated the two germline ends. The CDR3 loop spans 12 amino acids. Germline-derived CDR1 and CDR2 are MDHEN and SYDVKM. The CDR3 bases are TGTGCCAGCAGACTCGGACAGACTGAAGCTTTCTTT. Amino acids: CASRLGQTEAFF.

V usage is TRBV3-1 (or the pseudogene TRBV3-2) and J usage is TRBJ1-2; maybe TRBD1 (6 bases). CDR1 and CDR2 from the germline V gene are LGHDT and YNNKEL (reference sequence). The CDR3 is made up of 20 amino acids. V was trimmed by 0 bases and J by 5 bases, leaving 28 bases between them. CDR3 in DNA: TGTGCCAGCAGCCAAGAGGTTCCTTTTGTAACAGGGAAGGTTATATATGGCTACACCTTC. Residues: CASSQEVPFVTGKVIYGYTF.

There are a few counts of this clone. The chain has TRBV2 and TRBJ1-4, with D possibly matching TRBD1 (6 bases). Trimming left V 5 bases short and J 1 base short, with 8 bases between. The length of the CDR3 is 14 residues. CDR1 is SNHLY and CDR2 is FYNNEI in the germline V gene. CDR3 in DNA: TGTGCCAGCAGTACACAGGGAACTAATGAAAAACTGTTTTTT. Residues: CASSTQGTNEKLFF.

The chain couples TRBV30 to TRBJ1-6; D remains ambiguous. CDR3 length: 12 amino acids. Trimming took 3 bases from V and 10 from J, leaving 10 bases between them. CDR1 is GTSNPN, CDR2 SVGIG, per germline (reference sequence). CDR3 nucleotide sequence: TGTGCCTGGAGCTTGGCGTGGTCACCCCTCCACTTT. This encodes CAWSLAWSPLHF.

The rearrangement uses TRBV19 and TRBJ2-2; 7 nucleotides agree with TRBD1. This CDR3 has 14 residues. Germline V gene lookup returns CDR1 LNHDA and CDR2 SQIVND (reference sequence). V lost 10 bases, J lost 4 bases, and 9 bases stayed unmatched. The CDR3 loop is CATTPGQFTGELFF. The CDR3 DNA is TGTGCCACTACCCCGGGACAGTTCACCGGGGAGCTGTTTTTT.

The V and J genes are TRBV5-1 and TRBJ2-3, with TRBD1 identical over 9 bases. The CDR3 runs to 14 residues. CDR1 and CDR2 from the germline V gene are SGHRS and YFSETQ. With 5 bases clipped from V and 3 bases from J, the junction kept 4 bases outside the gene matches. The DNA of the CDR3 is TGCGCCAGCAGAGAGGGACAGGGAACAGATACGCAGTATTTT. It translates to CASREGQGTDTQYF.

This chain links TRBV2 with TRBJ2-3, with D possibly TRBD2 on 6 matching bases. V lost 2 bases and J lost 0, with 12 bases in between. The CDR3 spans 16 residues. Germline loops: CDR1 SNHLY, CDR2 FYNNEI. The CDR3 region has the DNA TGTGCCAGCAGTGAATGGTATAGCGGCAGCACAGATACGCAGTATTTT. The encoded protein is CASSEWYSGSTDTQYF.